This T cell receptor beta chain was recorded in a study of Ad26.COV2.S vaccination and SARS-CoV-2 variants. Background on the study: By the intramuscular route, Ad26.COV2.S was given once, or twice 56 days apart.

As to treatment: about 20 received Ad26.COV2.S at low or high dose, single or two shots; 5 received placebo; per-sample allocation not given. After the first vaccine or placebo injection, samples were drawn on day 63. Data came from immunoSEQ multiplex PCR; TCRdb stores just in-frame clones and leaves some out. The data hold more than 300,000 clones, with 88% observed a single time. V was pared by 4 bases and J by 0 bases, with 4 bases of the junction left unmatched. Germline CDR1 is GTSNPN and CDR2 is SVGIG (reference sequence). This CDR3 has 14 residues. Study findings and constraints: After vaccination, substantial breadth of spike-specific CD8+ and CD4+ responses was reported. Quantification of TCR breadth and depth may have yielded underestimates of total T cell responses.

Points on this clone: Its target is unknown.

The sequencing here drew on peripheral blood, taken in a trial of Ad26.COV2.S vaccine versus placebo. The chain couples TRBV30 to TRBJ2-7; 9 bases agree with TRBD1. This TCR came from a person aged 18-65 years who received the Ad26.COV2.S COVID-19 vaccine or a placebo. The CDR3 DNA reads TGTGCCTGGAAACAGGGGGCGAGCTCCTACGAGCAGTACTTC. As protein: CAWKQGASSYEQYF.